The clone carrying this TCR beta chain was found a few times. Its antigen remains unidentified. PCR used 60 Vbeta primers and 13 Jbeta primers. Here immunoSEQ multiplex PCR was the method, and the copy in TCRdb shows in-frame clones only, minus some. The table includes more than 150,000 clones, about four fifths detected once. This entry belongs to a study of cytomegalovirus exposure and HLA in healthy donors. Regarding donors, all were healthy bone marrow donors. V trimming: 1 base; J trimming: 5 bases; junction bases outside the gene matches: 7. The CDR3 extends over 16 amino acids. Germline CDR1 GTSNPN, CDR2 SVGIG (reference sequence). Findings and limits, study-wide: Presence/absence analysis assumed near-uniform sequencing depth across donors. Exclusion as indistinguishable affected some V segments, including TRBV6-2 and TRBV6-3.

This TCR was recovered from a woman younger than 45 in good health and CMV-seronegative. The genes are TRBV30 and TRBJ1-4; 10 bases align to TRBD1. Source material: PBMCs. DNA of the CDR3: TGTGCCTGGAGTGGCCCGCCGGGACAGGGGAATGAAAAACTGTTTTTT. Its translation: CAWSGPPGQGNEKLFF.